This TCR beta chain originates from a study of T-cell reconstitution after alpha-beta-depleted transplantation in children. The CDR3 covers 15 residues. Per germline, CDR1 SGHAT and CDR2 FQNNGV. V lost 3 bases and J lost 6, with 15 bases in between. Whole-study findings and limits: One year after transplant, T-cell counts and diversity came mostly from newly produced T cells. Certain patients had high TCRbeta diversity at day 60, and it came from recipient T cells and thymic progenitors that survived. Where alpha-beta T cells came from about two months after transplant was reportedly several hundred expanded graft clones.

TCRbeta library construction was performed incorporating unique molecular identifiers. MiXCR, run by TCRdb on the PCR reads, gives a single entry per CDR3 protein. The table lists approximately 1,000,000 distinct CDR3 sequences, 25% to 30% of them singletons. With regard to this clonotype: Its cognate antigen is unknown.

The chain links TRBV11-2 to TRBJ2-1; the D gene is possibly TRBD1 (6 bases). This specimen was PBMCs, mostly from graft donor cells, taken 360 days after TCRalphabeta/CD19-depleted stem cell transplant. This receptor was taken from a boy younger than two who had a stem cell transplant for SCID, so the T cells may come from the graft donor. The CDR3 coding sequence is TGTGCCAGCAGCTTTGGGGGCTATGGGGGCAATGAGCAGTTCTTC. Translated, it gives CASSFGGYGGNEQFF. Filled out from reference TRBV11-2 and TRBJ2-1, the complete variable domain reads EAGVAQSPRYKIIEKRQSVAFWCNPISGHATLYWYQQILGQGPKLLIQFQNNGVVDDSQLPKDRFSAERLKGVDSTLKIQPAKLEDSAVYLCASSFGGYGGNEQFFGPGTRLTVL.